The following is a TCR beta chain sequence with its context. The antigen is not known. CD45RO-negative cells were positively selected for CCR7, leaving out terminally differentiated effector memory CD45RA+ cells. Donors had no recently reported acute infections or vaccinations and were HIV-negative. Germline V lookup: CDR1 SGHNT, CDR2 YYREEE (reference sequence). The CDR3 spans 13 residues. V lost 0 bases to trimming and J lost 6 bases, with 8 bases between them. Some clones are missing from TCRdb's copy, which holds only in-frame ones; the method was immunoSEQ multiplex PCR. The data contain 1.5 million to 2.5 million clones, about 95% of them singletons. The data were taken from a study of shared clonotypes between healthy human individuals. Overall study findings and caveats: Researchers found naive subsets generally carried larger estimated richness than memory subsets.

The chain carries TRBV5-4 and TRBJ2-3; D gene uncertain. Material for sequencing was naive CD8+ T cells sorted from blood. The source is a man younger than 30 in good health. The chain's CDR3 is CASSLEYTDTQYF. CDR3 coding DNA: TGTGCCAGCAGCTTGGAGTATACCGATACGCAGTATTTT.